Sequencing of this T cell receptor beta chain was carried out in a study of blood T cell repertoires in COVID-19. Study as a whole: From the United States, Italy and Spain came samples of acute and convalescent COVID-19. The cDNA or gDNA used as material had been derived from T cells, B-cell-depleted T cells, or PBMCs.

CDR1 and CDR2 (germline): SNHLY, FYNNEI. The V end was cut by 6 bases, the J end by 0 bases, with 9 bases between. The CDR3 runs 15 residues. Original processing notes: The assay estimated nucleated cells by amplifying reference gene primers. Sequencing used immunoSEQ multiplex PCR; TCRdb keeps in-frame clones, though not all of them. V and J calls and clone size are given by that table; D and trimming were obtained from the DNA. This sample has roughly 76,000 clones, with around 90% found just once. Material for sequencing was peripheral blood. This TCR derives from a woman aged 18-29 years with acute or convalescent COVID-19. The chain employs TRBV2 and TRBJ2-6; a weak D match, TRBD2 (6 bases). CDR3 region: CASSGGSSGANVLTF. The DNA for the CDR3 is TGTGCCAGCAGCGGAGGGTCCTCTGGGGCCAACGTCCTGACTTTC.